The 9 T cell receptor beta chains presented below share a single source sample, sequenced in a study of shared clonotypes between healthy human individuals. The assay was immunoSEQ multiplex PCR, and TCRdb's table has in-frame clones only and misses some. The sample records approximately 1.4 million clones, 98% being singletons. The specimen sequenced was naive CD4+ T cells sorted from blood. Indicated subset: CD45RA+ positively selected. The receptor source for this set is a young man in good health.

V and J are TRBV5-4 and TRBJ2-3, with D tentatively TRBD2 (6 bases). Germline CDR1 SGHNT, CDR2 YYREEE (reference sequence). Trimming took off 2 bases at V and 3 bases at J, with 10 bases between the two ends. The CDR3 totals 14 residues. This chain's CDR3 is CASSLKRGTDTQYF. DNA of the CDR3: TGTGCCAGCAGCTTAAAACGGGGGACAGATACGCAGTATTTT.

The genes are TRBV6-6 and TRBJ2-5, with D maybe TRBD2 (6 bases). V lost 6 bases, J lost 5 bases, and 16 bases lay in between. This CDR3 has 14 residues. Germline lookup yields CDR1 MNHNY and CDR2 SVGAGI (reference sequence). As DNA, the CDR3 is TGTGCCAGCAGACTGGGGGGTGTCCGGGAGACCCAGTACTTC. The encoded protein is CASRLGGVRETQYF.

Remarks on this clone: At the DNA level, this CDR3 is encoded by other sequences in the same sample as well. J is TRBJ2-7 and V is TRBV2, with D perhaps TRBD1 (5 bases). The V and J ends lost 4 bases and 4 bases respectively, with 5 bases between them. This CDR3 spans 11 amino acids. Germline V gene lookup returns CDR1 SNHLY and CDR2 FYNNEI. The CDR3 sequence: CASSGQYEQYF. DNA of the CDR3: TGTGCCAGCAGTGGACAGTACGAGCAGTACTTC.

As for this clone: The sample contains more than one DNA sequence encoding this CDR3. The chain joins TRBV9 to TRBJ1-2; D unresolved. V was cut by 3 bases and J by 5 bases, with 11 bases left in between. Germline V lookup: CDR1 SGDLS, CDR2 YYNGEE. The CDR3 spans 13 residues. The CDR3 loop reads CASSAGVLYGYTF. CDR3 sequence (DNA): TGTGCCAGCAGCGCGGGAGTTCTTTATGGCTACACCTTC.

V is TRBV18 and J is TRBJ2-3, with 8 bases matching TRBD1. V dropped 1 base and J dropped 4; count of bases not matched to a gene: 4. Germline V lookup: CDR1 KGHSH, CDR2 LQKENI. The CDR3 spans 15 residues. This chain's CDR3 is CASSPLRQGPDTQYF. The CDR3 coding sequence is TGTGCCAGCTCACCACTGAGACAGGGGCCAGATACGCAGTATTTT.

The chain couples TRBV5-1 to TRBJ2-7; 10 positions agree with TRBD2. The CDR3 has 15 residues. The trim removed 4 bases at V and 7 bases at J, leaving 11 bases unmatched. Germline V CDR1 and CDR2: SGHRS, YFSETQ. CDR3 nucleotide sequence: TGCGCCAGCAGCAAAGCGGGAGGGCCCTTGGAGGAGCAGTACTTC. Its translation is CASSKAGGPLEEQYF.

This chain links TRBV12-5 with TRBJ2-7; 8 bases fit TRBD2. The germline V gene has CDR1 LGHNT and CDR2 FRNRAP. The CDR3 covers 13 residues. V shed 1 base and J 8 bases; nucleotides not matched to a gene: 4. CDR3 DNA: TGTGCTAGTGGTTTGGAAGCGGGAGTAAAGCAGTACTTC. Amino acid sequence: CASGLEAGVKQYF. Complete variable domain (other parts from reference TRBV12-5 and TRBJ2-7): DARVTQTPRHKVTEMGQEVTMRCQPILGHNTVFWYRQTMMQGLELLAYFRNRAPLDDSGMPKDRFSAEMPDATLATLKIQPSEPRDSAVYFCASGLEAGVKQYFGPGTRLTVT.

For this clone: Other nucleotide sequences from this sample produce the same CDR3. This chain joins TRBV11-2 and TRBJ1-1; possible D gene TRBD1, 5 bases. The CDR3 spans 14 residues. CDR1 and CDR2 from the germline V gene are SGHAT and FQNNGV. Trimming shortened V by 0 bases and J by 5 bases, and 10 bases separated the two germline ends. CDR3 sequence reads: CASSLDRGVTEAFF. The CDR3 DNA reads as TGTGCCAGCAGCTTAGATCGGGGGGTAACTGAAGCTTTCTTT. Variable domain in full (rest from reference TRBV11-2 and TRBJ1-1): EAGVAQSPRYKIIEKRQSVAFWCNPISGHATLYWYQQILGQGPKLLIQFQNNGVVDDSQLPKDRFSAERLKGVDSTLKIQPAKLEDSAVYLCASSLDRGVTEAFFGQGTRLTVV.

This chain joins TRBV9 and TRBJ2-2; the D is unclear. The CDR3 loop spans 15 amino acids. The germline CDR1 and CDR2 sequences are SGDLS and YYNGEE. V dropped 4 bases and J dropped 6 bases, with 16 bases sitting between them. The CDR3 DNA follows: TGTGCCAGCAGCCCCCAGCCAGAGGTCCCCGGGGAGCTGTTTTTT. This translates into CASSPQPEVPGELFF. The variable domain in full, completed from reference TRBV9 and TRBJ2-2, reads DSGVTQTPKHLITATGQRVTLRCSPRSGDLSVYWYQQSLDQGLQFLIQYYNGEERAKGNILERFSAQQFPDLHSELNLSSLELGDSALYFCASSPQPEVPGELFFGEGSRLTVL.